The sequence of this T cell receptor beta chain was determined in a study of cytomegalovirus exposure and HLA in healthy donors. Profiled with immunoSEQ multiplex PCR; TCRdb holds only in-frame clones, not every one. The sample consists of approximately 56,000 clones, roughly nine tenths of them appearing once. J gave up 5 bases and V 6 bases, and 15 bases lay outside the gene matches. CDR3 length: 17 residues. The V gene's germline CDR1 is MNHEY and CDR2 SMNVEV (reference sequence). The clonotype originates from a man between 18 and 35 years old in good health and CMV-seronegative. The gene calls are TRBV27 and TRBJ2-7; 11 positions match TRBD2. Input material: PBMCs. CDR3 in DNA: TGTGCCAGCAGCCTAACCGGGCTAGCGGGAGGTTGGGACGAGCAGTACTTC. This translates into CASSLTGLAGGWDEQYF.